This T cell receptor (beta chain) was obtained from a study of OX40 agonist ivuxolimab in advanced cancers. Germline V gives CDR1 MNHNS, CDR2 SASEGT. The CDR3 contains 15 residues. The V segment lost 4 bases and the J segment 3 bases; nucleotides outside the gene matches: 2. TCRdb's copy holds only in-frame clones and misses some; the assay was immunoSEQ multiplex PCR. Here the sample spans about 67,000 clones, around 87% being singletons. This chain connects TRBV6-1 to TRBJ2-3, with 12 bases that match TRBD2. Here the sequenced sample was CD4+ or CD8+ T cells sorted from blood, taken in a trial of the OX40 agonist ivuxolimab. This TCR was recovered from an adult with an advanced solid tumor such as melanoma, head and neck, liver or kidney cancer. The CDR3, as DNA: TGTGCCAGCAGTGTTCTAGCGGGGGGGACAGATACGCAGTATTTT. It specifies CASSVLAGGTDTQYF.